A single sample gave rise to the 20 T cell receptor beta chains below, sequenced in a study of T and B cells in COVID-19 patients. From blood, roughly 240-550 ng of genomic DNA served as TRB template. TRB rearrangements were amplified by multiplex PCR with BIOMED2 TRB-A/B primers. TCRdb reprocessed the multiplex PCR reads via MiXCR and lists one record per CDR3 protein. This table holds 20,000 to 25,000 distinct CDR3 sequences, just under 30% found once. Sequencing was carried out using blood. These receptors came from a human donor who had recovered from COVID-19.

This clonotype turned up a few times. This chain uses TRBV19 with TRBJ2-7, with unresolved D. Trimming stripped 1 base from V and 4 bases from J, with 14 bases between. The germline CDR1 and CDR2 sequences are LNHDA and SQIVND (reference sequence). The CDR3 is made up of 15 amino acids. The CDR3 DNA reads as TGTGCCAGTAGTATAGTATCGTCAGTCGATTACGAGCAGTACTTC. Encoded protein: CASSIVSSVDYEQYF.

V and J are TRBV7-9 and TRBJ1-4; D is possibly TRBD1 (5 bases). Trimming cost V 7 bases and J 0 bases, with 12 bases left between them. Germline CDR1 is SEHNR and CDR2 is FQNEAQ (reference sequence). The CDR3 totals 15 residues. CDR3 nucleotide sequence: TGTGCCAGCACTATAGGGGCAGCAACTAATGAAAAACTGTTTTTT. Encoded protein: CASTIGAATNEKLFF.

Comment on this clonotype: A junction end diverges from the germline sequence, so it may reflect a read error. The CDR3 region is CASSLESGRTYEQYF. The CDR3 DNA reads as TGCGCCAGCAGCTTGGAGAGCGGGAGGACCTACGAGCAGTACTTC. The genes are TRBV5-5 and TRBJ2-7; 9 nucleotides align to TRBD2. This CDR3 spans 15 amino acids. Germline V gene sequence: CDR1 SGHKS, CDR2 YYEKEE (reference sequence). Full variable domain (missing parts from reference TRBV5-5 and TRBJ2-7): DAGVTQSPTHLIKTRGQQVTLRCSPISGHKSVSWYQQVLGQGPQFIFQYYEKEERGRGNFPDRFSARQFPNYSSELNVNALLLGDSALYLCASSLESGRTYEQYFGPGTRLTVT.

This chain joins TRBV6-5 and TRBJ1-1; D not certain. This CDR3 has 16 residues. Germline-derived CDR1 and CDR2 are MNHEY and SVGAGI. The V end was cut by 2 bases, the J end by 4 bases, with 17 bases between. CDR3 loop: CASSYNLPRLATEAFF. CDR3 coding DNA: TGTGCCAGCAGTTACAACCTCCCCCGGCTGGCCACTGAAGCTTTCTTT.

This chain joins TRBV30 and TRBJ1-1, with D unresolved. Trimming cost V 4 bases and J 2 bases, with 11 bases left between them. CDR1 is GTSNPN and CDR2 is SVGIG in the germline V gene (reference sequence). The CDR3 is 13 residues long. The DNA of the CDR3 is TGTGCCTGGAAAAGGTCCCCCAACACTGAAGCTTTCTTT. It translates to CAWKRSPNTEAFF.

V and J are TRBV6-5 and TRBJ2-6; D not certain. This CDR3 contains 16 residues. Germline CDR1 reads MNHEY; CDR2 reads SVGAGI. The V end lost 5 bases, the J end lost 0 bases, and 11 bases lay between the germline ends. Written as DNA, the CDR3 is TGTGCCAGCAGTACCTTGGTACCCTCTGGGGCCAACGTCCTGACTTTC. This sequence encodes CASSTLVPSGANVLTF.

For the CDR3, the DNA is TGTGCCAGCAGCTTAGGGGCGGGACCCTACAATGAGCAGTTCTTC. Its translation: CASSLGAGPYNEQFF. The V gene is TRBV7-9, the J gene TRBJ2-1, with a weak D call TRBD2 (6 bases). The ends were cut back, 1 base at V and 2 bases at J, with 9 bases in the middle. This CDR3 region has 15 residues. Germline loops: CDR1 SEHNR, CDR2 FQNEAQ (reference sequence).

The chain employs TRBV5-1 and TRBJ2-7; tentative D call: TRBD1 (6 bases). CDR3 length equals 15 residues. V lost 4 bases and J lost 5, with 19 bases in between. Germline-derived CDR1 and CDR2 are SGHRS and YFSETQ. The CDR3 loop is CASSQGQGEGNEQYF. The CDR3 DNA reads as TGCGCCAGCAGCCAGGGGCAGGGTGAGGGAAACGAGCAGTACTTC.

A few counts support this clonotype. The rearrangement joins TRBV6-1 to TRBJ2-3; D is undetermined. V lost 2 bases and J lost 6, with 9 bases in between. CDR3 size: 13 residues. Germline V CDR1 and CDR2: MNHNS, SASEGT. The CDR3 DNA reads TGTGCCAGCAGTGAAACCTCTCCGGATACGCAGTATTTT. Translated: CASSETSPDTQYF.

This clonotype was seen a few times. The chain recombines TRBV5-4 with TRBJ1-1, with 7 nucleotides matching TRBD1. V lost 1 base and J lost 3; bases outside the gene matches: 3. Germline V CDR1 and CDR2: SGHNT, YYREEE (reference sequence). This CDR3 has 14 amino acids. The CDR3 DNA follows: TGTGCCAGCAGCTTGAACAGGGGTGACACTGAAGCTTTCTTT. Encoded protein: CASSLNRGDTEAFF.

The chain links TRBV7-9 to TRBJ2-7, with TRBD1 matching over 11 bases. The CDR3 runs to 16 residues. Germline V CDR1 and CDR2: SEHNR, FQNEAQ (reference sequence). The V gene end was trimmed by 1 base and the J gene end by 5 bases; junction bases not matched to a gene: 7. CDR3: CASSLVLGQGVDEQYF. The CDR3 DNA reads TGTGCCAGCAGCTTAGTGTTGGGACAGGGGGTAGACGAGCAGTACTTC.

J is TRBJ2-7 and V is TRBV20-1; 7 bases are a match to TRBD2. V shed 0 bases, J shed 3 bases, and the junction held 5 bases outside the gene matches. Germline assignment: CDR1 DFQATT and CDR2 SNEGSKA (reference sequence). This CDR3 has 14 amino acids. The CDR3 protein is CSARDMSGVYEQYF. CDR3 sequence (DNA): TGCAGTGCTAGAGATATGAGCGGGGTCTACGAGCAGTACTTC.

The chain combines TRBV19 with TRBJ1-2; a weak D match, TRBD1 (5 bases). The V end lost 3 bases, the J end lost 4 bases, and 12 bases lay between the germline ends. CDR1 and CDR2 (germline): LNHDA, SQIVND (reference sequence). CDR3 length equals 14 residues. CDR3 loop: CASSIGGGGYGYTF. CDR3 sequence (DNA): TGTGCCAGTAGTATTGGTGGGGGTGGCTATGGCTACACCTTC.

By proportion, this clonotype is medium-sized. CDR3 nucleotides: TGCAGCGGACAGGGAAGGGAAAAACTGTTTTTT. Encoded protein: CSGQGREKLFF. V and J are TRBV29-1 and TRBJ1-4, with TRBD1 matching over 7 bases. CDR1 SQVTM and CDR2 ANQGSEA come from the germline V gene. The length of the CDR3 is 11 residues. Trimming cost V 7 bases and J 8 bases; bases outside gene matches: 4.

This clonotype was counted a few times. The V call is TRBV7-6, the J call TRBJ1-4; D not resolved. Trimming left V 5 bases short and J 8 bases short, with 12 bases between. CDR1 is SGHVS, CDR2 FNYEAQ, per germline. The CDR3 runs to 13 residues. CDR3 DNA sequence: TGTGCCAGCAGCCAACTCGCCGGGGAAAAACTGTTTTTT. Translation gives CASSQLAGEKLFF.

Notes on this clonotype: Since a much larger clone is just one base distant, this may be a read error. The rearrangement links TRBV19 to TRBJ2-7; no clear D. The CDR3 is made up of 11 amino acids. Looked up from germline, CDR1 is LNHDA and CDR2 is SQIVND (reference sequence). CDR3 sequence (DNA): TGTGCCTGTAGCTCAAGCTACGAGCAGTACTTC. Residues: CACSSSYEQYF.

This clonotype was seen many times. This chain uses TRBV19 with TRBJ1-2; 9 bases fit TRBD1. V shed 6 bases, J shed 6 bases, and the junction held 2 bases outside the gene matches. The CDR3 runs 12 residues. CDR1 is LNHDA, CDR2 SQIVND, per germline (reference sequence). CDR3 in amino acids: CASRQGAHGYTF. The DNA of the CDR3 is TGTGCCAGTAGACAGGGGGCGCATGGCTACACCTTC.

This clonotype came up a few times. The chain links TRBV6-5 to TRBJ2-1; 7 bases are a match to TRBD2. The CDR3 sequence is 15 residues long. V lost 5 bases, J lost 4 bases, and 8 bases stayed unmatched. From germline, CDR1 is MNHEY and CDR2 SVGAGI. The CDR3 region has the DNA TGTGCCAGCAGTCCCCAGCGGGATGTTTACAATGAGCAGTTCTTC. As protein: CASSPQRDVYNEQFF.

This CDR3 reads CASHDPGQGRMDYTF. CDR3 bases: TGTGCCAGCCACGATCCGGGACAGGGAAGAATGGACTACACCTTC. The chain links TRBV27 to TRBJ1-2, with 9 positions matching TRBD1. Trimming at V came to 8 bases and at J to 10 bases, leaving 17 bases not matched to a gene. CDR1 and CDR2 from the germline V gene are MNHEY and SMNVEV (reference sequence). CDR3 size: 15 residues.

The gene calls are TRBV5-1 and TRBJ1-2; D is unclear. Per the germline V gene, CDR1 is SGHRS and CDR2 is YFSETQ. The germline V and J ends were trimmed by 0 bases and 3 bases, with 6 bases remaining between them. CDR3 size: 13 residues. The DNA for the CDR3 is TGCGCCAGCAGCTTGGAAAGCGACTATGGCTACACCTTC. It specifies CASSLESDYGYTF.